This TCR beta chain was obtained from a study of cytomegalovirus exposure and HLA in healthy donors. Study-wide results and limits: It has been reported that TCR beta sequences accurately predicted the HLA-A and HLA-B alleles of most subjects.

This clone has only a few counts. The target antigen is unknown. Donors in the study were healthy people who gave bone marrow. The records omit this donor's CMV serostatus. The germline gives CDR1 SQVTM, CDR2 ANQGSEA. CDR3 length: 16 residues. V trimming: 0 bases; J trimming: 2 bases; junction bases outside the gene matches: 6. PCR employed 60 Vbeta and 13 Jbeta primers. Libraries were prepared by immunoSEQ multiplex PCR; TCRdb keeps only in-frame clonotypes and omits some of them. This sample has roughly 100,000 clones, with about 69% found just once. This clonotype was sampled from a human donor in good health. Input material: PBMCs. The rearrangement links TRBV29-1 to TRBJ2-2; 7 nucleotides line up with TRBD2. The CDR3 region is CSVEDRGGFNTGELFF. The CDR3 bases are TGCAGCGTTGAAGATCGGGGAGGGTTCAACACCGGGGAGCTGTTTTTT.